These 20 T cell receptor beta chains were sequenced from one sample in a study of Graves' ophthalmopathy and Graves' hyperthyroidism. RNA transcripts provided the template for amplifying TCR beta CDR3 regions. The library came from an HTBI-primed first-round RT-PCR and a second-round multiplex PCR. TCRdb processed the multiplex PCR reads anew with MiXCR; each CDR3 protein has one entry. This table has 200,000 to 250,000 distinct CDR3 sequences, about 22% appearing once. Sequencing was done on a sample of peripheral blood. The receptors come from a woman aged 45-60 years with Graves' ophthalmopathy.

In its sample, this clonotype was seen a few times. The chain has TRBV5-1 and TRBJ2-2, with 11 nucleotides matching TRBD1. V lost 1 base to trimming and J lost 6 bases; unmatched junction nucleotides: 5. The CDR3 extends over 16 amino acids. Germline values: CDR1 SGHRS, CDR2 YFSETQ. The CDR3 reads CASSLSGQGAAGELFF. The CDR3 DNA is TGCGCCAGCAGCTTGAGCGGACAGGGGGCCGCCGGGGAGCTGTTTTTT.

In its sample, this clonotype was seen many times. The gene calls are TRBV20-1 and TRBJ1-2, with D unresolved. The CDR3 has 13 residues. Germline assignment: CDR1 DFQATT and CDR2 SNEGSKA (reference sequence). With 1 base removed from V and 14 bases from J, the gap between germline ends came to 20 bases. CDR3: CSARARNQISSTF. CDR3 coding DNA: TGCAGTGCTAGAGCGAGGAATCAGATAAGTTCTACCTTC.

This clonotype was seen ten or more times. The V gene is TRBV20-1, the J gene TRBJ2-1, with TRBD2 matching 8 bases. Germline CDR1 and CDR2: DFQATT and SNEGSKA (reference sequence). CDR3 length equals 16 residues. J gave up 8 bases and V 6 bases, and 18 bases lay outside the gene matches. The CDR3 sequence: CSADRSIAGIGYEQFF. In nucleotides, the CDR3 is TGCAGTGCCGACCGAAGCATAGCGGGAATCGGGTATGAGCAGTTCTTC.

V is TRBV20-1 and J is TRBJ1-5, with D perhaps TRBD1 (6 bases). CDR1 and CDR2 (germline): DFQATT, SNEGSKA (reference sequence). Between the trimmed V and J ends, which lost 3 bases and 1 base, there was a span of 10 bases. The CDR3 loop spans 14 amino acids. The CDR3 protein is CSASPRGSNQPQHF. The CDR3 DNA is TGCAGTGCTAGCCCCAGGGGCAGCAATCAGCCCCAGCATTTT.

This clonotype was seen ten or more times. The chain employs TRBV5-5 and TRBJ2-5, with TRBD1 identical over 10 bases. The CDR3 runs to 14 residues. With 3 bases clipped from V and 4 bases from J, the junction kept 3 bases outside the gene matches. Germline values: CDR1 SGHKS, CDR2 YYEKEE (reference sequence). CDR3 sequence: CASSWGTGAETQYF. The CDR3, as DNA: TGTGCCAGCAGCTGGGGGACAGGGGCAGAGACCCAGTACTTC.

At least ten counts were recorded for this clonotype. The chain combines TRBV12-3 or TRBV12-4 with TRBJ1-2; D not resolved. The CDR3 totals 10 residues. V shed 7 bases and J shed 7 bases, with 7 bases lying between them. The CDR3 DNA is TGTGCCAGCATCGCGGGTGGCTACACCTTC. Protein product: CASIAGGYTF.

The sample holds many counts of this clonotype. The genes are TRBV19 and TRBJ2-2, with no clear D. There are 11 residues in the CDR3. The germline CDR1 and CDR2 sequences are LNHDA and SQIVND (reference sequence). The V gene lost 7 bases and the J gene lost 8 bases, with 8 bases spanning the gap. The CDR3 loop reads CASTKRGELFF. CDR3 DNA sequence: TGTGCCAGTACCAAGCGAGGGGAGCTGTTTTTT.

This clonotype was counted at least ten times. The chain couples TRBV29-1 to TRBJ2-6; unclear D gene. Germline V gene lookup returns CDR1 SQVTM and CDR2 ANQGSEA. The CDR3 extends over 14 amino acids. Between the trimmed V and J ends, which lost 3 bases and 0 bases, there was a span of 6 bases. In nucleotides, the CDR3 is TGCAGCGTTGATACGGACTCTGGGGCCAACGTCCTGACTTTC. Translated: CSVDTDSGANVLTF.

In its sample, this clonotype was seen many times. The chain couples TRBV27 to TRBJ1-1; TRBD1 matches at 11 bases. J lost 4 bases, V lost 5 bases, and 6 bases had no gene match. Germline V gene data show CDR1 as MNHEY and CDR2 as SMNVEV (reference sequence). The CDR3 is 15 amino acids. CDR3 DNA: TGTGCCAGCAGTACCAAAGGACAGGGGGCCACTGAAGCTTTCTTT. It codes for CASSTKGQGATEAFF.

Worth noting for this clonotype: This may arise from a read error, as a much more abundant clone is one base away. The CDR3 region has the DNA TGTGCCAGCAGCTTAGATAACTATGGCTACACCTTC. Amino acid sequence: CASSLDNYGYTF. J is TRBJ1-2 and V is TRBV7-9, with unresolved D. Germline V gives CDR1 SEHNR, CDR2 FQNEAQ (reference sequence). The CDR3 consists of 12 residues. The V end lost 1 base, the J end lost 1 base, and 1 base lay between the germline ends.

The J gene is TRBJ1-5, the V gene TRBV24-1; D is uncertain. The CDR3 is 13 amino acids. Trimming cost V 3 bases and J 7 bases, with 9 bases left between them. The germline CDR1 and CDR2 sequences are KGHDR and SFDVKD. Written as DNA, the CDR3 is TGTGCCACCAGTGATGGGGTTAACCAGCCCCAGCATTTT. Its protein product is CATSDGVNQPQHF.

This clonotype has only a few counts. The CDR3 DNA is TGTGCCAGCAGCTATACTAGCCCTTCCGAGCAGTACTTC. Translating it yields CASSYTSPSEQYF. The V gene is TRBV3-1, the J gene TRBJ2-7; weak D call: TRBD2 (6 bases). The CDR3 length is 13 residues. Trimming pared 5 bases from V and 6 bases from J, leaving 14 bases between. Germline CDR1 reads LGHDT; CDR2 reads YNNKEL (reference sequence).

The sample holds many counts of this clonotype. The V call is TRBV12-3 or TRBV12-4, the J call TRBJ2-2; D gene ambiguous. The CDR3 has 13 residues. V lost 6 bases and J lost 0, with 5 bases in between. DNA of the CDR3: TGTGCCAGCAGACTAACGAACACCGGGGAGCTGTTTTTT. Translated: CASRLTNTGELFF.

This clonotype was recorded many times. This sequence joins TRBV20-1 and TRBJ1-1; possible D gene TRBD1, 6 bases. V was clipped by 1 base and J by 3 bases, with 9 bases between them. The CDR3 extends over 13 amino acids. CDR1 and CDR2 from the germline V gene are DFQATT and SNEGSKA (reference sequence). CDR3 in amino acids: CSARGGADTEAFF. The CDR3 DNA reads TGCAGTGCTAGAGGGGGGGCAGACACTGAAGCTTTCTTT.

The chain joins TRBV29-1 to TRBJ2-7, with D perhaps matching TRBD1 (6 bases). The CDR3 spans 15 residues. Germline values: CDR1 SQVTM, CDR2 ANQGSEA. Trimming stripped 3 bases from V and 3 bases from J, with 18 bases between. The CDR3 nucleotides read TGCAGCGTTGATACAGGGATTGGGGGCGGCTACGAGCAGTACTTC. Protein sequence: CSVDTGIGGGYEQYF.

This clonotype showed up just a few times. The junction shows a germline mismatch at one end, possibly a read error. CDR3 DNA sequence: TGTGCCACCATAGCGGGACCCCTCTTTCGCGACTTC. Translation: CATIAGPLFRDF. V gene TRBV28 combines with J gene TRBJ2-7, with TRBD2 identical over 8 bases. The CDR3 totals 12 residues. Germline values: CDR1 MDHEN, CDR2 SYDVKM.

The sample holds many counts of this clonotype. V gene TRBV12-3 or TRBV12-4 combines with J gene TRBJ1-2, with D unresolved. The CDR3 is 12 amino acids. Trimming removed 3 bases at V and 6 bases at J, with 8 bases between. The CDR3 DNA reads TGTGCCAGCAGTTTCCTCGGAGATGGCTACACCTTC. This encodes CASSFLGDGYTF.

The chain has TRBV7-8 and TRBJ1-6; TRBD1 is a possible D gene (6 bases). This CDR3 is 17 amino acids long. Trimming cost V 5 bases and J 0 bases, with 14 bases left between them. Germline CDR1 SGHVS, CDR2 FQNEAQ. The CDR3 DNA reads TGTGCCAGCAGCCCCAGGGGACCGCACTCCTATAATTCACCCCTCCACTTT. Amino acids: CASSPRGPHSYNSPLHF.

This clonotype has ten or more counts. The J gene is TRBJ1-1, the V gene TRBV4-2, with TRBD1 as a possible D gene (5 bases). The CDR3 is made up of 13 amino acids. V lost 8 bases and J lost 10, with 20 bases in between. Germline lookup yields CDR1 LGHNA and CDR2 YNFKEQ. The CDR3 nucleotides are TGTGCCAGCTCGGCAAGGAACGGGGCAGCAGCTTTCTTT. Encoded protein: CASSARNGAAAFF.

The rearrangement joins TRBV6-2 or TRBV6-3 to TRBJ2-7; 10 bases match TRBD1. CDR3 size: 15 residues. CDR1 and CDR2 from the germline V gene are MNHEY and SVGEGT. V lost 6 bases, J lost 4 bases, and 9 bases stayed unmatched. CDR3 sequence: CASRRGGQGMYEQYF. In nucleotides, the CDR3 is TGTGCCAGCAGGCGAGGGGGACAGGGGATGTACGAGCAGTACTTC.